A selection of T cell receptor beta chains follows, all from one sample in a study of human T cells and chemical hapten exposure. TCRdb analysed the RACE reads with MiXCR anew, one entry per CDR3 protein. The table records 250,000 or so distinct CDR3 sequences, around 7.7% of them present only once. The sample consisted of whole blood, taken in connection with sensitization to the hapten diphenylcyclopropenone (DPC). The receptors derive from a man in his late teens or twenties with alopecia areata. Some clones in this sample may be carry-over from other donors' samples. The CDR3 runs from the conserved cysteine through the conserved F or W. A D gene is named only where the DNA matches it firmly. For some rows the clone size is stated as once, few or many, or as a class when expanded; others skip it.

CDR3aa: CASSYPRGTQYF; CDR3nt: TGTGCCAGCAGTTACCCCCGGGGAACGCAGTATTTT; abundance: few; j_gene: TRBJ2-3; v_gene: TRBV6-2/TRBV6-3; d_gene: .
CDR3aa: CASSPSSGATDTQYF; CDR3nt: TGCGCCAGCAGCCCTTCCAGCGGGGCCACAGATACGCAGTATTTT; abundance: .; j_gene: TRBJ2-3; v_gene: TRBV4-3; d_gene: TRBD2
CDR3aa: CASSYSKGFGDEQYF; CDR3nt: TGTGCCAGCAGTTACTCGAAAGGGTTCGGGGACGAGCAGTACTTC; abundance: .; j_gene: TRBJ2-7; v_gene: TRBV6-5; d_gene: .
CDR3aa: CASSLVGTHFTTGELFF; CDR3nt: TGTGCCAGCAGTTTAGTCGGGACTCACTTTACCACCGGGGAGCTGTTTTTT; abundance: many; j_gene: TRBJ2-2; v_gene: TRBV28; d_gene: .
CDR3aa: CSARRAYSGANVLTF; CDR3nt: TGCAGTGCCCGAAGGGCCTACTCTGGGGCCAACGTCCTGACTTTC; abundance: few; j_gene: TRBJ2-6; v_gene: TRBV20-1; d_gene: .
CDR3aa: CASSQQPDGAYEQYF; CDR3nt: TGCGCCAGCAGCCAACAGCCCGACGGAGCCTACGAGCAGTACTTC; abundance: .; j_gene: TRBJ2-7; v_gene: TRBV4-3; d_gene: .
CDR3aa: CASSQVSGGPNEQFF; CDR3nt: TGCGCCAGCAGCCAAGTTAGCGGGGGGCCCAATGAGCAGTTCTTC; abundance: few; j_gene: TRBJ2-1; v_gene: TRBV4-3; d_gene: TRBD2
CDR3aa: CASSLALGRRNTEAFF; CDR3nt: TGTGCCAGCAGTTTAGCGCTAGGGCGGAGAAACACTGAAGCTTTCTTT; abundance: .; j_gene: TRBJ1-1; v_gene: TRBV12-3/TRBV12-4; d_gene: .
CDR3aa: CASSQDRYSALPLHF; CDR3nt: TGTGCCAGCAGCCAAGATCGGTACAGCGCGTTACCCCTCCACTTT; abundance: few; j_gene: TRBJ1-6; v_gene: TRBV3-1; d_gene: .
CDR3aa: CASSLWDRDTEAFF; CDR3nt: TGTGCCAGCAGCTTATGGGACAGAGACACTGAAGCTTTCTTT; abundance: few; j_gene: TRBJ1-1; v_gene: TRBV11-1; d_gene: TRBD1
CDR3aa: CASSPPGGFADTQYF; CDR3nt: TGTGCCAGCAGCCCACCAGGGGGTTTCGCAGATACGCAGTATTTT; abundance: .; j_gene: TRBJ2-3; v_gene: TRBV12-3/TRBV12-4; d_gene: TRBD1
CDR3aa: CSVPGRRNTEAFF; CDR3nt: TGCAGCGTTCCGGGACGGAGGAACACTGAAGCTTTCTTT; abundance: .; j_gene: TRBJ1-1; v_gene: TRBV29-1; d_gene: .
CDR3aa: CASSQRQAVNTEAFF; CDR3nt: TGCGCCAGCAGCCAAAGACAGGCAGTGAACACTGAAGCTTTCTTT; abundance: .; j_gene: TRBJ1-1; v_gene: TRBV4-1; d_gene: .
CDR3aa: CASRPGTYYGYTF; CDR3nt: TGTGCCAGCAGGCCCGGGACGTACTATGGCTACACCTTC; abundance: few; j_gene: TRBJ1-2; v_gene: TRBV7-2; d_gene: .
CDR3aa: CASSVGIGLSYEQYF; CDR3nt: TGTGCCAGCAGCGTAGGAATTGGACTTTCCTACGAGCAGTACTTC; abundance: .; j_gene: TRBJ2-7; v_gene: TRBV9; d_gene: .
CDR3aa: CASSSRGGVGTGELFF; CDR3nt: TGTGCCAGCAGTTCCCGGGGCGGGGTCGGCACCGGGGAGCTGTTTTTT; abundance: few; j_gene: TRBJ2-2; v_gene: TRBV6-5; d_gene: .
CDR3aa: CASSLDLGQGWTEAFF; CDR3nt: TGTGCCAGCAGCTTAGATCTAGGGCAGGGTTGGACTGAAGCTTTCTTT; abundance: .; j_gene: TRBJ1-1; v_gene: TRBV11-2; d_gene: .
CDR3aa: CASSLRQGPQPQHF; CDR3nt: TGTGCCAGCAGTTTACGGCAGGGACCACAGCCCCAGCATTTT; abundance: few; j_gene: TRBJ1-5; v_gene: TRBV27; d_gene: .
CDR3aa: CSALPEPGPPYQPQHF; CDR3nt: TGCAGTGCTCTCCCTGAACCGGGACCGCCCTATCAGCCCCAGCATTTT; abundance: many; j_gene: TRBJ1-5; v_gene: TRBV20-1; d_gene: .
CDR3aa: CASSLSWSEGKAFF; CDR3nt: TGTGCCAGCAGTTTATCGTGGTCGGAGGGGAAAGCTTTCTTT; abundance: .; j_gene: TRBJ1-1; v_gene: TRBV27; d_gene: .
CDR3aa: CASSQVLAVSNQPQHF; CDR3nt: TGCGCCAGCAGCCAAGTTCTGGCGGTGAGCAATCAGCCCCAGCATTTT; abundance: few; j_gene: TRBJ1-5; v_gene: TRBV4-1; d_gene: .
CDR3aa: CASSFTGALQQFF; CDR3nt: TGTGCCAGCAGCTTCACAGGAGCCCTACAGCAGTTCTTC; abundance: few; j_gene: TRBJ2-1; v_gene: TRBV7-6; d_gene: .
CDR3aa: CASGSPESGNAEAFF; CDR3nt: TGTGCTAGTGGTTCTCCCGAAAGTGGCAATGCTGAAGCTTTCTTT; abundance: .; j_gene: TRBJ1-1; v_gene: TRBV12-5; d_gene: .
CDR3aa: CASSRGDNSYEQYF; CDR3nt: TGCGCCAGCAGCCGGGGGGACAACTCCTACGAGCAGTACTTC; abundance: .; j_gene: TRBJ2-7; v_gene: TRBV5-1; d_gene: .
CDR3aa: CSARLSTDHNQPQHF; CDR3nt: TGCAGTGCTAGATTGAGCACGGACCATAATCAGCCCCAGCATTTT; abundance: .; j_gene: TRBJ1-5; v_gene: TRBV20-1; d_gene: .
CDR3aa: CSVEPGANTGELFF; CDR3nt: TGCAGCGTTGAACCCGGGGCGAACACCGGGGAGCTGTTTTTT; abundance: few; j_gene: TRBJ2-2; v_gene: TRBV29-1; d_gene: .
CDR3aa: CASSARATVGPEAFF; CDR3nt: TGTGCCAGCAGCGCCAGAGCGACCGTGGGTCCTGAAGCTTTCTTT; abundance: few; j_gene: TRBJ1-1; v_gene: TRBV11-2; d_gene: .
CDR3aa: CASSFPGTGELFF; CDR3nt: TGTGCCAGCAGTTTCCCCGGGACCGGGGAGCTGTTTTTT; abundance: many; j_gene: TRBJ2-2; v_gene: TRBV27; d_gene: .
CDR3aa: CASSLAASPKNIQYF; CDR3nt: TGTGCCAGCAGCTTAGCCGCTAGCCCCAAAAACATTCAGTACTTC; abundance: many; j_gene: TRBJ2-4; v_gene: TRBV7-9; d_gene: .
CDR3aa: CASSLSGAKNIQYF; CDR3nt: TGTGCCAGCAGCCTTAGCGGAGCCAAAAACATTCAGTACTTC; abundance: few; j_gene: TRBJ2-4; v_gene: TRBV7-2; d_gene: .
CDR3aa: CASSLDRPGYTF; CDR3nt: TGTGCCAGCAGCTTAGATCGGCCGGGCTACACCTTC; abundance: .; j_gene: TRBJ1-2; v_gene: TRBV11-2; d_gene: .